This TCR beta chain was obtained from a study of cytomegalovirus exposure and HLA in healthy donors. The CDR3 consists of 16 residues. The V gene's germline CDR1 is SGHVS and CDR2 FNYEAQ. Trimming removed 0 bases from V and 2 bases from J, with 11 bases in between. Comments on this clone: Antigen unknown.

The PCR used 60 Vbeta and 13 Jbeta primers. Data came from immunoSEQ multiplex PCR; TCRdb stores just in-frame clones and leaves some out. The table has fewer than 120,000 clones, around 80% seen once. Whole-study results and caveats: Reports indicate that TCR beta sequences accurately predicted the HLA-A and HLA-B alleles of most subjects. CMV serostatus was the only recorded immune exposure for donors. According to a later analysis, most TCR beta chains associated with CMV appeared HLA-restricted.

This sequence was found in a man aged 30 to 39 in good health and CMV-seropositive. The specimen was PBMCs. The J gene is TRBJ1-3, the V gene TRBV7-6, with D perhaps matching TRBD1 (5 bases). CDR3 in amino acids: CASSLALRVPGNTIYF. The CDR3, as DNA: TGTGCCAGCAGCTTAGCGCTCAGGGTACCTGGAAACACCATATATTTT.